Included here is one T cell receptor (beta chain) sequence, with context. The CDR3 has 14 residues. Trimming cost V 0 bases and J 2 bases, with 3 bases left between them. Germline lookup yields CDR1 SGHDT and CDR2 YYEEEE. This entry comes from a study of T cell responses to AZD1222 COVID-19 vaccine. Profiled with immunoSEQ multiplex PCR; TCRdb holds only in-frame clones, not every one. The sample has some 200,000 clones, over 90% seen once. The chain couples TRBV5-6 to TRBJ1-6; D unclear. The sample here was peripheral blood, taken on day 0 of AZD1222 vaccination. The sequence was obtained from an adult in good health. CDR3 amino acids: CASSLVAYNSPLHF. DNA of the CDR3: TGTGCCAGCAGCTTGGTCGCCTATAATTCACCCCTCCACTTT. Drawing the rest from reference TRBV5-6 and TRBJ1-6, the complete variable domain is DAGVTQSPTHLIKTRGQQVTLRCSPKSGHDTVSWYQQALGQGPQFIFQYYEEEERQRGNFPDRFSGHQFPNYSSELNVNALLLGDSALYLCASSLVAYNSPLHFGNGTRLTVT.